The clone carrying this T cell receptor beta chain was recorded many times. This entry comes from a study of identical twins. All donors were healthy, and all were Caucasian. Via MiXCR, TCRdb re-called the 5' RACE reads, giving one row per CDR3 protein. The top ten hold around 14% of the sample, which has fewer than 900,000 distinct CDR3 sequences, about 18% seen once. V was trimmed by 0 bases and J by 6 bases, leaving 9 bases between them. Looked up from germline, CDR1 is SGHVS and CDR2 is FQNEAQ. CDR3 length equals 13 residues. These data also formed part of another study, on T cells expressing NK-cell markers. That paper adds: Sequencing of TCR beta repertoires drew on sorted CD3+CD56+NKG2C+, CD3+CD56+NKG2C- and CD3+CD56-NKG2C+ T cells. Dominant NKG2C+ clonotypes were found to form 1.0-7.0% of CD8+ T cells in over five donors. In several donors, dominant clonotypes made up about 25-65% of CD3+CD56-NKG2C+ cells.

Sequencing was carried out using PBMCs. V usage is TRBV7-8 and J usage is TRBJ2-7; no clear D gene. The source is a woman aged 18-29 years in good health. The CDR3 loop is CASSLASGGEQYF. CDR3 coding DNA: TGTGCCAGCAGCTTAGCTTCCGGTGGCGAGCAGTACTTC. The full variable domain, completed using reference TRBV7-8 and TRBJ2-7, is GAGVSQSPRYKVAKRGQDVALRCDPISGHVSLFWYQQALGQGPEFLTYFQNEAQLDKSGLPSDRFFAERPEGSVSTLKIQRTQQEDSAVYLCASSLASGGEQYFGPGTRLTVT.